What follows are 20 T cell receptor beta chains derived from one specimen sequenced in a study of cytomegalovirus exposure and HLA in healthy donors. Primers included in the PCR were 60 Vbeta and 13 Jbeta primers. The table came from immunoSEQ multiplex PCR; TCRdb's copy has only in-frame clones and leaves some out. Of roughly 180,000 clones listed, 75% to 80% are singletons. The specimen sequenced was PBMCs. The receptors originated from a woman younger than 45 in good health and CMV-seropositive.

V gene TRBV6-5 combines with J gene TRBJ2-3; 10 nucleotides agree with TRBD2. After removal of 6 bases from V and 5 bases from J, the junction contained 5 bases not matched to a gene. The germline CDR1 and CDR2 sequences are MNHEY and SVGAGI. CDR3 length equals 14 residues. CDR3 coding DNA: TGTGCCAGCAGAATAAGCGGGGGGGAAGATACGCAGTATTTT. Translating gives CASRISGGEDTQYF.

The rearrangement joins TRBV9 to TRBJ1-1; maybe TRBD1 (5 bases). The CDR3 extends over 15 amino acids. The germline gives CDR1 SGDLS, CDR2 YYNGEE. Trimming removed 0 bases from V and 5 bases from J, with 14 bases in between. CDR3 in DNA: TGTGCCAGCAGCGTAGCTAAGGGCGGGGGGACTGAAGCTTTCTTT. It is translated as CASSVAKGGGTEAFF. Using reference TRBV9 and TRBJ1-1 for the parts outside the CDR3, the full variable domain is DSGVTQTPKHLITATGQRVTLRCSPRSGDLSVYWYQQSLDQGLQFLIQYYNGEERAKGNILERFSAQQFPDLHSELNLSSLELGDSALYFCASSVAKGGGTEAFFGQGTRLTVV.

The chain combines TRBV7-2 with TRBJ1-1, with TRBD1 matching over 9 bases. This CDR3 is built from 16 residues. Germline V lookup: CDR1 SGHTA, CDR2 FQGNSA. V lost 5 bases and J lost 4; bases outside the gene matches: 11. The CDR3 protein is CASSPRTGVGGTEAFF. For the CDR3, the DNA is TGTGCCAGCAGCCCTAGGACAGGGGTCGGGGGCACTGAAGCTTTCTTT.

CDR3 residues: CASIKLGTVNTEAFF. CDR3 in DNA: TGTGCCAGCATCAAACTCGGGACAGTCAACACTGAAGCTTTCTTT. The chain links TRBV7-9 to TRBJ1-1; 7 bases fit TRBD1. The germline V gene encodes CDR1 SEHNR and CDR2 FQNEAQ (reference sequence). J gave up 2 bases and V 7 bases, and 10 bases lay outside the gene matches. CDR3 size: 15 residues.

This chain uses TRBV28 with TRBJ2-7; perhaps TRBD1 as D (5 bases). Germline V gene lookup returns CDR1 MDHEN and CDR2 SYDVKM. V shed 3 bases and J shed 6 bases, with 12 bases lying between them. The CDR3 has 13 residues. The CDR3 DNA follows: TGTGCCAGCAGTTTGAGGCAGGGCAGCGAGCAGTACTTC. It codes for CASSLRQGSEQYF. Looking up the rest from reference TRBV28 and TRBJ2-7 gives the full variable domain: DVKVTQSSRYLVKRTGEKVFLECVQDMDHENMFWYRQDPGLGLRLIYFSYDVKMKEKGDIPEGYSVSREKKERFSLILESASTNQTSMYLCASSLRQGSEQYFGPGTRLTVT.

The genes are TRBV13 and TRBJ2-5; the match to TRBD2 covers 7 bases. Germline V lookup: CDR1 PRHDT, CDR2 FYEKMQ (reference sequence). V dropped 6 bases and J dropped 1; count of bases not matched to a gene: 5. CDR3 size: 14 residues. Here the CDR3 reads CASRVLAGQETQYF. Written as DNA, the CDR3 is TGTGCCAGCAGAGTTTTAGCGGGCCAAGAGACCCAGTACTTC.

The V and J genes are TRBV18 and TRBJ1-4; D may be TRBD1 (6 bases). This CDR3 region has 15 residues. V was shortened by 1 base and J by 8 bases, with 14 bases between the two germline ends. Germline loops: CDR1 KGHSH, CDR2 LQKENI. Written as DNA, the CDR3 is TGTGCCAGCTCACCACAGGGCAGGGGAAGCGAAAAACTGTTTTTT. It specifies CASSPQGRGSEKLFF.

The chain combines TRBV4-2 with TRBJ1-4; D unresolved. Trimming pared 0 bases from V and 2 bases from J, leaving 10 bases between. The CDR3 is 16 residues long. The germline V gene has CDR1 LGHNA and CDR2 YNFKEQ. The CDR3: CASSQDLSRTNEKLFF. DNA for the CDR3: TGTGCCAGCAGCCAAGATCTGAGCAGGACTAATGAAAAACTGTTTTTT.

Points on this clone: Relative to the germline gene, one junction end is altered; a read error may explain this. DNA of the CDR3: TGTTCCAGCAGCTCGACAGTATCAGGCAATCAGCCCCAGCATTTT. Its protein product is CSSSSTVSGNQPQHF. This sequence joins TRBV7-9 and TRBJ1-5, with D maybe TRBD1 (5 bases). The CDR3 runs 15 residues. Germline V gives CDR1 SEHNR, CDR2 FQNEAQ (reference sequence).

CDR3 protein: CASSRDRVQQFF. CDR3 DNA: TGTGCCAGCAGTCGGGACAGGGTTCAGCAGTTCTTC. The V call is TRBV27, the J call TRBJ2-1; 9 bases fit TRBD1. CDR1 and CDR2 from the germline V gene are MNHEY and SMNVEV (reference sequence). This CDR3 comprises 12 residues. V shed 5 bases, J shed 11 bases, and the junction held 4 bases outside the gene matches.

This clone was found once. The V gene is TRBV4-3, the J gene TRBJ1-4; tentative D call: TRBD1 (5 bases). Germline-derived CDR1 and CDR2 are LGHNA and YSLEER. Trimming pared 0 bases from V and 4 bases from J, leaving 12 bases between. The length of the CDR3 is 16 residues. The CDR3 loop is CASSQEATGVNEKLFF. The CDR3 DNA follows: TGCGCCAGCAGCCAAGAGGCAACAGGCGTTAATGAAAAACTGTTTTTT.

This sequence joins TRBV5-4 and TRBJ1-1; no reliable D call. The CDR3 runs to 15 residues. Trimming removed 2 bases from V and 3 bases from J, with 14 bases in between. CDR1 and CDR2 from the germline V gene are SGHNT and YYREEE (reference sequence). The CDR3 DNA reads TGTGCCAGCAGCTTCCAGGCGGGTTGGGACACTGAAGCTTTCTTT. It specifies CASSFQAGWDTEAFF. Variable domain in full (rest from reference TRBV5-4 and TRBJ1-1): ETGVTQSPTHLIKTRGQQVTLRCSSQSGHNTVSWYQQALGQGPQFIFQYYREEENGRGNFPPRFSGLQFPNYSSELNVNALELDDSALYLCASSFQAGWDTEAFFGQGTRLTVV.

The table lists this clone with a few counts. For the CDR3, the DNA is TGTGCCAGCAGTGGCGGCGGGACGGGCACAGATACGCAGTATTTT. Encoded protein: CASSGGGTGTDTQYF. The genes are TRBV6-1 and TRBJ2-3, with D possibly TRBD2 on 6 matching bases. The V gene's germline CDR1 is MNHNS and CDR2 SASEGT. This CDR3 spans 15 amino acids. With 4 bases removed from V and 1 base from J, the gap between germline ends came to 12 bases.

The V and J genes are TRBV7-9 and TRBJ2-5, with D possibly TRBD2 on 6 matching bases. CDR3 length: 17 residues. V was clipped by 2 bases and J by 5 bases, with 21 bases between them. CDR1 is SEHNR and CDR2 is FQNEAQ in the germline V gene (reference sequence). DNA for the CDR3: TGTGCCAGCAGCTTAATGGCGTCAGGGAGGTTCCGGGAGACCCAGTACTTC. Translated: CASSLMASGRFRETQYF.

The V and J genes are TRBV9 and TRBJ1-2; TRBD1 might be the D (6 bases). Per the germline V gene, CDR1 is SGDLS and CDR2 is YYNGEE. The germline V and J ends were trimmed by 5 bases and 3 bases, with 20 bases remaining between them. CDR3 length: 16 residues. Here the CDR3 DNA reads TGTGCCAGCAGGGGAGGGGGATTGACGGCTCACTATGGCTACACCTTC. Translated, it gives CASRGGGLTAHYGYTF.

V gene TRBV27 combines with J gene TRBJ1-4, with unresolved D. The germline gives CDR1 MNHEY, CDR2 SMNVEV (reference sequence). Trimming removed 3 bases from V and 10 bases from J, with 15 bases in between. This CDR3 has 14 residues. CDR3 DNA: TGTGCCAGCAGTTTTGAGGTTCAACGAGGAAAACTGTTTTTT. It codes for CASSFEVQRGKLFF. The full variable domain, completed using reference TRBV27 and TRBJ1-4, is EAQVTQNPRYLITVTGKKLTVTCSQNMNHEYMSWYRQDPGLGLRQIYYSMNVEVTDKGDVPEGYKVSRKEKRNFPLILESPSPNQTSLYFCASSFEVQRGKLFFGSGTQLSVL.

This sequence joins TRBV18 and TRBJ1-3, with D possibly TRBD1 on 5 matching bases. The CDR3 is 16 residues long. V lost 3 bases to trimming and J lost 2 bases, with 14 bases between them. The germline gives CDR1 KGHSH, CDR2 LQKENI. The CDR3 is CASSPLRQGTGNTIYF. CDR3 DNA sequence: TGTGCCAGCTCACCGCTTAGGCAGGGAACTGGAAACACCATATATTTT. Variable domain in full (rest from reference TRBV18 and TRBJ1-3): NAGVMQNPRHLVRRRGQEARLRCSPMKGHSHVYWYRQLPEEGLKFMVYLQKENIIDESGMPKERFSAEFPKEGPSILRIQQVVRGDSAAYFCASSPLRQGTGNTIYFGEGSWLTVV.

This chain links TRBV11-3 with TRBJ2-5; D is ambiguous. V was clipped by 2 bases and J by 5 bases, with 6 bases between them. Germline values: CDR1 SGHNT, CDR2 YENEEA. The CDR3 covers 12 residues. The CDR3 region is CASSLLEETQYF. Written as DNA, the CDR3 is TGTGCCAGCAGCTTACTAGAGGAGACCCAGTACTTC.

The chain carries TRBV7-2 and TRBJ1-1; D gene ambiguous. Trimming took off 0 bases at V and 11 bases at J, with 13 bases between the two ends. This CDR3 region has 13 residues. Germline CDR1 SGHTA, CDR2 FQGNSA. The CDR3 region has the DNA TGTGCCAGCAGCTTAGCGACGCGAGGGTTGGCTTTCTTT. This translates into CASSLATRGLAFF.

The V and J genes are TRBV11-2 and TRBJ1-1; no firm D call. V lost 1 base and J 0 bases, leaving 6 bases between the germline ends. CDR3 length: 14 amino acids. CDR1 is SGHAT, CDR2 FQNNGV, per germline. The CDR3 loop reads CASSLARMNTEAFF. For the CDR3, the DNA is TGTGCCAGCAGCTTAGCCAGGATGAACACTGAAGCTTTCTTT.